This TCR beta chain was recovered during a study of T cell repertoires in cytomegalovirus infection (dated by TCRdb to 2018 to 2020). Study-level background: Donor HLA type was relevant to the analysis, as public TCR beta signatures indicated carriage of CMV infection together with the matching HLA type. Study-level results and caveats: Carriers of CMV infection plus the relevant HLA type were discriminated by the cumulative frequency of public TCR beta family members in the study cohort and in an independent roughly 340-donor cohort. The ex vivo response was dominated by HLA-C-restricted CMV-specific TCR beta clonotypes, which also provided the single most frequent clonotype in two of eight donors.

Relative to germline, V is missing 1 base and J is missing 5 bases, with 11 bases of the junction outside any gene match. From the cysteine up to the phenylalanine, the CDR3 has a length of 18 residues. CDR3 DNA is the only sequence kept; it has 54 bases, read in frame from the first base. From the germline V gene (reference sequence), CDR1 is SEHNR and CDR2 is FQNEAQ. TCRdb lists the instrument as Illumina HiSeq 1500. TCRdb reanalyzed the raw reads on its own, using fastp at Q25 for trimming and MiXCR for clone calling, and kept in-frame beta chains. Rows are unified per CDR3 protein, each entry keeping the most common DNA and genes. For this sample the table gives fewer than 550,000 distinct CDR3 sequences, of which 15% to 20% were detected only once. The ten largest clonotypes hold 24% of the sample. This clonotype has ten or more counts. Its recognized antigen is unknown. No much larger clone exists at a distance of one base, and base qualities are not known.

The receptor comes from a human donor in good health (CMV status not recorded). Some clones in this sample may be carry-over from other donors' samples. Sequencing was performed on CD8+ T cells from PBMCs. The sequence joins TRBV7-9 to TRBJ2-1; TRBD2 fits 10 bases in the junction. CDR3 loop: CASSLVGLAGARDNEQFF. The bases are TGTGCCAGCAGCTTAGTTGGCCTAGCGGGGGCCCGGGACAATGAGCAGTTCTTC.